This TCR beta chain was found in a study of shared T cell receptors in the human thymus. The CDR3 has 12 amino acids. The junction had 6 bases not matched to a gene; V was cut back by 7 bases and J by 4 bases. Germline V lookup: CDR1 SQVTM, CDR2 ANQGSEA. The protocol was immunoSEQ multiplex PCR, while the TCRdb copy is restricted to in-frame clones and leaves out a portion. The sample has about 710,000 clones, around 87% seen once. This clone occurred once. Other DNA sequences of this sample code for an identical CDR3. Another study also made use of these data, one on human thymus T cells. In that study: Congenital heart defects were the reason for the corrective surgery that the donors, healthy Finnish infants, were having. Resected material from corrective heart surgery provided the thymus tissue analysed. Repertoires sampled from thymus and blood appeared biased in V and J gene usage. Related research described strongly overlapping thymic repertoires in unrelated people.

The TCR sequence derives from a boy less than two years old with a congenital heart defect. The chain joins TRBV29-1 to TRBJ1-1, with 7 bases lining up with TRBD1. Material: thymocytes. The CDR3 DNA reads TGCAGCGCCTCCCCAGGGGGCACTGAAGCTTTCTTT. Amino acid sequence: CSASPGGTEAFF.